This TCR beta chain was identified during a study of OX40 agonist ivuxolimab in advanced cancers. This CDR3 comprises 15 residues. Germline trimming cut 4 bases from V and 5 bases from J; bases unmatched to any gene: 10. CDR1 MGHRA and CDR2 YSYEKL come from the germline V gene. Some clones are missing from TCRdb's copy, which holds only in-frame ones; the method was immunoSEQ multiplex PCR. The sample contains tens of thousands of clones, 80% to 85% of which appear only once. Source: CD4+ or CD8+ T cells sorted from blood, taken in a trial of the OX40 agonist ivuxolimab. The sequence was collected from an adult with an advanced solid tumor such as melanoma, head and neck, liver or kidney cancer. This chain joins TRBV4-1 and TRBJ1-1; 7 nucleotides agree with TRBD1. The CDR3 bases are TGCGCCAGCAGCCCAGGGCTGGCAGGGGGGACTGAAGCTTTCTTT. Its translation is CASSPGLAGGTEAFF.